Presented here are 31 T cell receptor beta chains from one specimen sequenced in a study of blood T cells in healthy people across ages. Combining a sample-barcoded 5' primer with a J-beta primer mix, a second PCR ran for 7 to 11 cycles. TCRdb reanalysed the 5' RACE reads using MiXCR and keeps one entry per CDR3 protein. This table holds 950,000 to 1,200,000 distinct CDR3 sequences, 35% to 40% found once. What was sequenced was blood. Receptors originate from a man aged 18 to 29 in good health.

This clonotype has only a few counts. V is TRBV6-2 or TRBV6-3 and J is TRBJ1-1; possible D gene TRBD1, 5 bases. CDR1 is MNHEY, CDR2 SVGEGT, per germline. V lost 11 bases, J lost 4 bases, and 11 bases lay in between. The CDR3 contains 11 residues. The CDR3 spells CAGGRITEAFF. CDR3 DNA: TGTGCCGGGGGTCGGATCACTGAAGCTTTCTTT.

The CDR3 DNA follows: TGTGCCAGCAGTTTAGCGACGCTACGCGAGCAGTACTTC. It encodes CASSLATLREQYF. The chain joins TRBV6-2 or TRBV6-3 to TRBJ2-7; TRBD2 is a possible D gene (5 bases). Germline V CDR1 and CDR2: MNHEY, SVGEGT. V was cut by 4 bases and J by 6 bases, with 13 bases left in between. The length of the CDR3 is 13 residues.

This chain joins TRBV7-8 and TRBJ1-1; D is undetermined. The CDR3 runs 15 residues. Germline values: CDR1 SGHVS, CDR2 FQNEAQ. The V end lost 1 base, the J end lost 4 bases, and 13 bases lay between the germline ends. Written as DNA, the CDR3 is TGTGCCAGCAGCTTAGTTTACAAGGCTGTCACTGAAGCTTTCTTT. Its protein product is CASSLVYKAVTEAFF.

The table lists this clonotype with a few counts. This chain links TRBV29-1 with TRBJ1-2, with D perhaps TRBD1 (5 bases). The CDR3 loop spans 12 amino acids. V lost 7 bases to trimming and J lost 4 bases, with 13 bases between them. Germline V lookup: CDR1 SQVTM, CDR2 ANQGSEA. Here the CDR3 reads CSASDMGYGYTF. The CDR3 nucleotides are TGCAGCGCCTCGGACATGGGCTATGGCTACACCTTC.

The chain employs TRBV6-5 and TRBJ2-5, with 9 bases that match TRBD1. The end of the DNA is better explained by TRBJ2-7, so the J call may be wrong. This CDR3 comprises 16 residues. The germline V gene encodes CDR1 MNHEY and CDR2 SVGAGI. The CDR3 protein is CASSRGTGTGLYEQYF. In DNA, the CDR3 is TGTGCCAGCAGTCGGGGTACCGGGACAGGGCTCTACGAGCAGTACTTC.

The rearrangement uses TRBV7-2 and TRBJ2-5, with 7 bases aligning to TRBD2. V lost 5 bases and J lost 2; bases outside the gene matches: 5. This CDR3 is built from 14 residues. From germline, CDR1 is SGHTA and CDR2 FQGNSA. The CDR3 protein is CASSVLAVQETQYF. CDR3 DNA sequence: TGTGCCAGCAGCGTTCTAGCGGTACAAGAGACCCAGTACTTC.

Remarks on this clonotype: The junction departs from the called germline gene at one end, perhaps through a read error. The rearrangement joins TRBV7-2 to TRBJ1-4, with 8 bases lining up with TRBD1. Per germline, CDR1 SGHTA and CDR2 FQGNSA. The CDR3 is made up of 15 amino acids. CDR3 bases: TGTGCCGGCAGCTCCGCGGCCAGGGGGCGTGAAAAACTGTTTTTT. Protein sequence: CAGSSAARGREKLFF.

This clonotype has just a few counts. The V call is TRBV5-1, the J call TRBJ2-3, with a weak D call TRBD2 (7 bases). CDR3 length: 16 residues. The V end was cut by 0 bases, the J end by 2 bases, with 13 bases between. Germline V CDR1 and CDR2: SGHRS, YFSETQ. CDR3 nucleotide sequence: TGCGCCAGCAGCTTGGCCGGGGGGCCGACCACAGATACGCAGTATTTT. Protein sequence: CASSLAGGPTTDTQYF. Full variable domain (remainder filled in from reference TRBV5-1 and TRBJ2-3): KAGVTQTPRYLIKTRGQQVTLSCSPISGHRSVSWYQQTPGQGLQFLFEYFSETQRNKGNFPGRFSGRQFSNSRSEMNVSTLELGDSALYLCASSLAGGPTTDTQYFGPGTRLTVL.

To note about this clonotype: No conserved phenylalanine or tryptophan ends this CDR3, so it is likely a read error. The limits of the CDR3 on the DNA are not certain, so only TCRdb's listed CDR3 is given. This sequence joins TRBV12-3 or TRBV12-4 and TRBJ1-2. Termini included, the CDR3 measures 15 amino acids. The CDR3 loop is CASSFSQGRVWLHLR.

V is TRBV24-1 and J is TRBJ2-1, with D perhaps given as TRBD1 or TRBD2 (6 bases each). Trimming stripped 5 bases from V and 0 bases from J, with 16 bases between. The CDR3 sequence is 17 residues long. Germline V gene lookup returns CDR1 KGHDR and CDR2 SFDVKD. CDR3 residues: CATSVNGGLSSYNEQFF. DNA of the CDR3: TGTGCCACCAGTGTGAACGGGGGCCTTAGCTCCTACAATGAGCAGTTCTTC.

The chain carries TRBV5-1 and TRBJ2-7, with TRBD1 identical over 8 bases. J lost 7 bases, V lost 0 bases, and 6 bases had no gene match. The germline CDR1 and CDR2 sequences are SGHRS and YFSETQ. CDR3 length: 14 residues. CDR3 DNA: TGCGCCAGCAGCTTGGAAAGGGACAGGCGGGAGCAGTACTTC. Its protein product is CASSLERDRREQYF.

This clonotype was seen more than once but under ten times. The genes are TRBV5-1 and TRBJ2-3; no clear D gene. CDR3 length: 14 amino acids. V lost 1 base to trimming and J lost 1 base, with 7 bases between them. Germline CDR1 is SGHRS and CDR2 is YFSETQ. In DNA, the CDR3 is TGCGCCAGCAGCTTGCCCGAACGCACAGATACGCAGTATTTT. This codes for CASSLPERTDTQYF. Full variable domain (remainder filled in from reference TRBV5-1 and TRBJ2-3): KAGVTQTPRYLIKTRGQQVTLSCSPISGHRSVSWYQQTPGQGLQFLFEYFSETQRNKGNFPGRFSGRQFSNSRSEMNVSTLELGDSALYLCASSLPERTDTQYFGPGTRLTVL.

V and J are TRBV28 and TRBJ2-3, with D unresolved. V was cut by 2 bases and J by 2 bases, with 23 bases left in between. The CDR3 runs 19 residues. Per germline, CDR1 MDHEN and CDR2 SYDVKM. Written as DNA, the CDR3 is TGTGCCAGCAGTTTAGTCCTCTTTAAGGACCTCTCTCCCACAGATACGCAGTATTTT. This gives the protein CASSLVLFKDLSPTDTQYF. Drawing the rest from reference TRBV28 and TRBJ2-3, the complete variable domain is DVKVTQSSRYLVKRTGEKVFLECVQDMDHENMFWYRQDPGLGLRLIYFSYDVKMKEKGDIPEGYSVSREKKERFSLILESASTNQTSMYLCASSLVLFKDLSPTDTQYFGPGTRLTVL.

Ten or more counts support this clonotype. V gene TRBV6-6 combines with J gene TRBJ2-1, with 8 bases aligning to TRBD1. The V segment lost 2 bases and the J segment 1 base; nucleotides outside the gene matches: 1. Germline V gene lookup returns CDR1 MNHNY and CDR2 SVGAGI (reference sequence). The CDR3 totals 15 residues. CDR3 loop: CASSYDRGSYNEQFF. CDR3 DNA sequence: TGTGCCAGCAGTTACGACAGGGGATCCTACAATGAGCAGTTCTTC.

The V call is TRBV20-1, the J call TRBJ2-5; D is unclear. In germline, CDR1 is DFQATT, CDR2 SNEGSKA (reference sequence). The CDR3 extends over 14 amino acids. With 4 bases removed from V and 4 bases from J, the gap between germline ends came to 16 bases. The CDR3 coding sequence is TGCAGTGCTACCCGCCTAAGGGCTAGAGAGACCCAGTACTTC. Its protein product is CSATRLRARETQYF.

This clonotype has just a few counts. V gene TRBV6-2 or TRBV6-3 combines with J gene TRBJ1-5, with D possibly being TRBD1 (5 bases). Trimming took off 2 bases at V and 11 bases at J, with 7 bases between the two ends. CDR1 and CDR2 (germline): MNHEY, SVGEGT. The CDR3 is 11 amino acids. CDR3 in amino acids: CASSYGTSQHF. The CDR3 coding sequence is TGTGCCAGCAGTTACGGGACTTCCCAGCATTTT.

This clonotype was found once. The gene calls are TRBV4-1 and TRBJ2-2; 7 bases match TRBD2. The germline V gene has CDR1 MGHRA and CDR2 YSYEKL. J lost 3 bases, V lost 0 bases, and 4 bases had no gene match. The CDR3 totals 16 residues. This CDR3 reads CASSQEPRGDTGELFF. CDR3 nucleotide sequence: TGCGCCAGCAGCCAAGAACCCCGGGGGGACACCGGGGAGCTGTTTTTT.

This clonotype was counted only a few times. This sequence joins TRBV18 and TRBJ1-1; D not certain. The CDR3 runs to 12 residues. Looked up from germline, CDR1 is KGHSH and CDR2 is LQKENI. V was shortened by 6 bases and J by 6 bases, with 11 bases between the two germline ends. DNA of the CDR3: TGTGCCAGCTCCCAGATTAGTCCTGAAGCTTTCTTT. It encodes CASSQISPEAFF.

This clonotype turned up a few times. The chain is built from TRBV12-3 or TRBV12-4 and TRBJ1-2; TRBD1 matches at 7 bases. V dropped 5 bases and J dropped 4; count of bases not matched to a gene: 7. The CDR3 runs 14 residues. Here the CDR3 reads CASSPQGGAYGYTF. For the CDR3, the DNA is TGTGCCAGCAGTCCCCAGGGGGGCGCCTATGGCTACACCTTC.

In this sample, this clonotype turned up a few times. This sequence joins TRBV7-8 and TRBJ2-7, with TRBD1 as a possible D gene (5 bases). Deletions cut 3 bases from V and 0 bases from J, with 12 bases between. The CDR3 runs 15 residues. Germline values: CDR1 SGHVS, CDR2 FQNEAQ. The CDR3 spells CASSFGAGNSYEQYF. The DNA of the CDR3 is TGTGCCAGCAGCTTTGGTGCAGGGAACTCCTACGAGCAGTACTTC. Together with reference TRBV7-8 and TRBJ2-7, the CDR3 gives the full variable domain: GAGVSQSPRYKVAKRGQDVALRCDPISGHVSLFWYQQALGQGPEFLTYFQNEAQLDKSGLPSDRFFAERPEGSVSTLKIQRTQQEDSAVYLCASSFGAGNSYEQYFGPGTRLTVT.

This sequence joins TRBV9 and TRBJ2-7; 7 bases are shared with TRBD1. Trimming removed 0 bases from V and 5 bases from J; junction bases left unmatched: 2. The CDR3 length is 13 residues. The germline gives CDR1 SGDLS, CDR2 YYNGEE. The DNA for the CDR3 is TGTGCCAGCAGCGTAGGAGGGGGCGACGAGCAGTACTTC. Translated, it gives CASSVGGGDEQYF.

The rearrangement links TRBV6-2 or TRBV6-3 to TRBJ1-5; TRBD1 agrees at 7 bases. Per the germline V gene, CDR1 is MNHEY and CDR2 is SVGEGT. Trimming at V came to 8 bases and at J to 3 bases, leaving 7 bases not matched to a gene. The CDR3 has 14 amino acids. The CDR3 here is CASGRQGINQPQHF. The DNA of the CDR3 is TGTGCCAGCGGTCGACAGGGAATCAATCAGCCCCAGCATTTT.

The V gene is TRBV12-3 or TRBV12-4, the J gene TRBJ1-5, with a weak D call TRBD1 (6 bases). V lost 6 bases and J 7 bases, leaving 16 bases between the germline ends. This CDR3 region has 14 residues. CDR3 region: CASRPGAYKQPQHF. CDR3 nucleotides: TGTGCCAGCAGACCAGGGGCCTATAAACAGCCCCAGCATTTT.

This clonotype showed up just a few times. The genes are TRBV20-1 and TRBJ2-5; D possibly uses TRBD1 or TRBD2 (5 bases each). Deletions cut 5 bases from V and 4 bases from J, with 17 bases between. The CDR3 covers 14 residues. CDR1 and CDR2 (germline): DFQATT, SNEGSKA (reference sequence). CDR3 loop: CSAPAGAYRETQYF. The CDR3 DNA follows: TGCAGTGCTCCGGCCGGGGCATATAGAGAGACCCAGTACTTC.

This clonotype was found once. CDR3 sequence reads: CASKRGGYTDTQYF. Written as DNA, the CDR3 is TGTGCCAGCAAGCGGGGGGGTTACACAGATACGCAGTATTTT. The V and J genes are TRBV27 and TRBJ2-3; 10 positions match TRBD2. Germline V lookup: CDR1 MNHEY, CDR2 SMNVEV (reference sequence). Trimming took 7 bases from V and 2 from J; bases not matched to a gene: 3. There are 14 residues in the CDR3.

A word on this clonotype: The DNA is omitted, as the CDR3 cannot be located on it reliably, and the CDR3 follows TCRdb's listing. The genes are TRBV20-1 and TRBJ1-2; TRBD1 is taken as the D call from the table, unchecked against the DNA. Including both end residues, the CDR3 is 10 amino acids long. The V gene's germline CDR1 is DFQATT and CDR2 SNEGSKA (reference sequence). The CDR3: CSAPLYGCTF.

V usage is TRBV20-1 and J usage is TRBJ2-7; possibly TRBD2 for D (6 bases). Germline V gene data show CDR1 as DFQATT and CDR2 as SNEGSKA (reference sequence). V dropped 3 bases and J dropped 0 bases, with 9 bases sitting between them. The CDR3 covers 13 residues. CDR3 amino acids: CSASGGPSYEQYF. CDR3 bases: TGCAGTGCTAGCGGGGGACCCTCCTACGAGCAGTACTTC.

In this sample, this clonotype turned up a few times. J is TRBJ1-6 and V is TRBV7-8; D not certain. The CDR3 is 16 residues long. Germline CDR1 and CDR2: SGHVS and FQNEAQ. The V and J ends lost 1 base and 5 bases respectively, with 12 bases between them. The CDR3 is CASSLVEGGNNSPLHF. In DNA form, the CDR3 reads TGTGCCAGCAGCTTAGTTGAGGGAGGGAATAATTCACCCCTCCACTTT.

This clonotype was recorded many times. Here the CDR3 reads CASSRRADTEAFF. The CDR3, as DNA: TGTGCCAGCAGCCGGAGGGCTGACACTGAAGCTTTCTTT. This rearrangement joins TRBV7-2 to TRBJ1-1; D gene ambiguous. The CDR3 is 13 residues long. V gave up 5 bases and J gave up 3 bases, with 10 bases separating them. The germline gives CDR1 SGHTA, CDR2 FQGNSA.

This clonotype was observed many times. V is TRBV12-3 or TRBV12-4 and J is TRBJ2-5; D gene ambiguous. The V gene lost 5 bases and the J gene lost 3 bases, with 10 bases spanning the gap. This CDR3 contains 13 residues. The CDR3 DNA reads TGTGCCAGCAGTGTACCCAATGAAGAGACCCAGTACTTC. Amino acid sequence: CASSVPNEETQYF.

A word on this clonotype: Germline is not matched at one junction end, which may reflect a read error. The V gene is TRBV7-2, the J gene TRBJ2-7; either TRBD1 or TRBD2 may fit D (5 bases each). The J call is in doubt because the DNA end fits TRBJ2-5 better. The CDR3 has 13 amino acids. Germline V gives CDR1 SGHTA, CDR2 FQGNSA. Here the CDR3 DNA reads TGTGTCAGCAGCTCGGGGCCGGTAGAGACCCAGTACTTC. The encoded protein is CVSSSGPVETQYF.